Shown below are 30 T cell receptor beta chains from a single sample sequenced in a study of human T cells and chemical hapten exposure. The sample's time point: patch test 1, 2 weeks after DPC sensitization. Treatment indicated: therapeutic diphenylcyclopropenone sensitization with weekly scalp DPC. TCRdb ran MiXCR on the RACE reads and lists one entry per CDR3 protein. The data contain about 100,000 distinct CDR3 sequences, 8% to 13% of them seen just once; the ten biggest clones take up roughly 3.5%. Sample: whole blood, taken in connection with sensitization to the hapten diphenylcyclopropenone (DPC). These TCRs come from a woman aged 40 to 55 with alopecia areata. Some clones in this sample may be carry-over from other donors' samples.

This rearrangement joins TRBV20-1 to TRBJ1-2; no clear D gene. Trimming removed 6 bases from V and 4 bases from J, with 18 bases in between. CDR1 and CDR2 (germline): DFQATT, SNEGSKA (reference sequence). This CDR3 has 14 amino acids. The CDR3 loop reads CSAEVPLGFYGYTF. The CDR3 bases are TGCAGTGCGGAAGTGCCCCTCGGATTCTATGGCTACACCTTC.

This clonotype showed up many times. This chain links TRBV5-8 with TRBJ2-5, with D unresolved. The V and J ends lost 0 bases and 2 bases respectively, with 11 bases between them. The CDR3 covers 15 residues. Germline CDR1 is SGHTS and CDR2 is YDEGEE. CDR3 bases: TGTGCCAGCAGCTTGGCCTGGACCTTTCAAGAGACCCAGTACTTC. Translated, it gives CASSLAWTFQETQYF. Looking up the rest from reference TRBV5-8 and TRBJ2-5 gives the full variable domain: EAGVTQSPTHLIKTRGQQATLRCSPISGHTSVYWYQQALGLGLQFLLWYDEGEERNRGNFPPRFSGRQFPNYSSELNVNALELEDSALYLCASSLAWTFQETQYFGPGTRLLVL.

The sample holds many counts of this clonotype. The CDR3 is CASSLAGVVSYNEQFF. In DNA form, the CDR3 reads TGTGCCAGCAGCTTAGCAGGTGTCGTCTCCTACAATGAGCAGTTCTTC. The V call is TRBV7-2, the J call TRBJ2-1; unclear D gene. The V end was cut by 0 bases, the J end by 0 bases, with 9 bases between. This CDR3 is built from 16 residues. Germline-derived CDR1 and CDR2 are SGHTA and FQGNSA.

This clonotype was counted many times. The gene calls are TRBV27 and TRBJ2-3; TRBD2 matches at 12 bases. The J segment lost 4 bases and the V segment lost 0 bases, leaving 14 bases of the junction unmatched. In germline, CDR1 is MNHEY, CDR2 SMNVEV (reference sequence). The CDR3 is made up of 20 amino acids. The CDR3 here is CASSLSSGLAGGPRADTQYF. CDR3 DNA: TGTGCCAGCAGTTTATCCTCCGGGCTAGCGGGAGGGCCGAGGGCAGATACGCAGTATTTT.

In this sample, this clonotype turned up many times. The rearrangement uses TRBV7-2 and TRBJ1-2; weak D call: TRBD1 (6 bases). Germline CDR1 reads SGHTA; CDR2 reads FQGNSA. Trimming stripped 1 base from V and 3 bases from J, with 18 bases between. The CDR3 runs to 17 residues. CDR3 nucleotides: TGTGCCAGCAGCTTAGGGTTCGGGCAGGGGATAGACTATGGCTACACCTTC. Protein product: CASSLGFGQGIDYGYTF. The whole variable domain, remainder taken from reference TRBV7-2 and TRBJ1-2, is GAGVSQSPSNKVTEKGKDVELRCDPISGHTALYWYRQSLGQGLEFLIYFQGNSAPDKSGLPSDRFSAERTGGSVSTLTIQRTQQEDSAVYLCASSLGFGQGIDYGYTFGSGTRLTVV.

This clonotype was seen only a few times. The chain has TRBV12-3 or TRBV12-4 and TRBJ2-3, with TRBD1 identical over 8 bases. CDR3 length: 16 residues. V lost 0 bases, J lost 6 bases, and 8 bases stayed unmatched. The CDR3 sequence is CASSLAGTGLTDTQYF. The CDR3, as DNA: TGTGCCAGCAGTTTAGCGGGGACAGGTCTTACGGATACGCAGTATTTT.

J is TRBJ1-1 and V is TRBV4-3; D ambiguous. Trimming left V 1 base short and J 2 bases short, with 11 bases between. This CDR3 is built from 15 residues. Germline lookup yields CDR1 LGHNA and CDR2 YSLEER. The CDR3 here is CASSQAGGLNTEAFF. The CDR3 DNA is TGCGCCAGCAGCCAAGCGGGAGGGCTTAACACTGAAGCTTTCTTT.

This clonotype was found many times. J is TRBJ1-2 and V is TRBV12-3 or TRBV12-4; D is possibly TRBD1 (5 bases). The CDR3 runs to 14 residues. Trimming cost V 5 bases and J 0 bases, with 10 bases left between them. CDR3 amino acids: CASSLTDSNYGYTF. CDR3 sequence (DNA): TGTGCCAGCAGTCTGACAGATTCTAACTATGGCTACACCTTC.

This clonotype was detected many times. The chain couples TRBV5-7 to TRBJ2-3, with 11 bases fitting TRBD1. TRBV5-7 counts as an open reading frame of uncertain function. The V segment lost 0 bases and the J segment 4 bases; nucleotides outside the gene matches: 1. The CDR3 is 15 residues long. The CDR3 reads CASSLGTGGPDTQYF. The CDR3 nucleotides are TGTGCCAGCAGCTTGGGGACAGGGGGCCCAGATACGCAGTATTTT.

This clonotype was seen ten or more times. V is TRBV10-2 and J is TRBJ2-7, with no clear D. CDR3 length: 13 residues. V shed 2 bases and J shed 5 bases, with 10 bases lying between them. From germline, CDR1 is WSHSY and CDR2 SAAADI. CDR3 DNA: TGCGCCAGCAGTGAGACCCCCCGCGACGAGCAGTACTTC. Its protein product is CASSETPRDEQYF.

The chain is built from TRBV7-2 and TRBJ1-2; a weak D match, TRBD1 (6 bases). CDR3 size: 15 residues. Germline lookup yields CDR1 SGHTA and CDR2 FQGNSA. Trimming removed 1 base from V and 7 bases from J, with 16 bases in between. The DNA of the CDR3 is TGTGCCAGCAGCTTAGGGCGGGATCAGGGGATTGGCTACACCTTC. Its translation: CASSLGRDQGIGYTF.

This clonotype was detected ten times or more. This rearrangement joins TRBV6-2 or TRBV6-3 to TRBJ2-7, with a tentative D call TRBD1 (5 bases). This CDR3 spans 15 amino acids. The germline V gene has CDR1 MNHEY and CDR2 SVGEGT. Trimming took off 0 bases at V and 2 bases at J, with 11 bases between the two ends. CDR3 residues: CASSYSQDSPYEQYF. The CDR3 DNA reads TGTGCCAGCAGTTACTCACAAGACAGTCCCTACGAGCAGTACTTC.

This clonotype was seen repeatedly, ten times or more. The gene calls are TRBV6-2 or TRBV6-3 and TRBJ2-1, with D hard to call. CDR3 length: 15 amino acids. In germline, CDR1 is MNHEY, CDR2 SVGEGT. With 5 bases removed from V and 5 bases from J, the gap between germline ends came to 16 bases. The CDR3 protein is CASSALSGRNNEQFF. The CDR3 bases are TGTGCCAGCAGTGCGCTAAGTGGCAGAAACAATGAGCAGTTCTTC.

This clonotype occurred a few times. This CDR3 reads CATLGQGTVSYEQYF. The CDR3 bases are TGTGCCACCCTTGGACAGGGGACAGTTTCCTACGAGCAGTACTTC. The V call is TRBV28, the J call TRBJ2-7; 9 nucleotides align to TRBD1. CDR3 length: 15 amino acids. Germline-derived CDR1 and CDR2 are MDHEN and SYDVKM. Trimming removed 10 bases from V and 1 base from J; junction bases left unmatched: 11.

Many counts were recorded for this clonotype. The chain combines TRBV29-1 with TRBJ2-4; no reliable D call. Trimming shortened V by 6 bases and J by 8 bases, and 8 bases separated the two germline ends. The CDR3 spans 10 residues. From germline, CDR1 is SQVTM and CDR2 ANQGSEA. The CDR3 here is CSVGHDIQYF. CDR3 nucleotide sequence: TGCAGCGTGGGCCATGACATTCAGTACTTC.

The gene calls are TRBV27 and TRBJ1-2; D gene uncertain. CDR3 size: 11 residues. Trimming stripped 5 bases from V and 8 bases from J, with 9 bases between. Per germline, CDR1 MNHEY and CDR2 SMNVEV (reference sequence). The CDR3 spells CASSGLQGYTF. The CDR3 bases are TGTGCCAGCAGTGGACTGCAGGGCTACACCTTC.

This clonotype was seen only a few times. The chain has TRBV6-6 and TRBJ1-4; D call uncertain. With 6 bases removed from V and 8 bases from J, the gap between germline ends came to 16 bases. The CDR3 sequence is 14 residues long. The germline V gene encodes CDR1 MNHNY and CDR2 SVGAGI (reference sequence). CDR3 nucleotides: TGTGCCAGCAGCCGCGGAGAGGCGAACGAAAAACTGTTTTTT. Translating it yields CASSRGEANEKLFF.

The table lists this clonotype with a few counts. CDR3 nucleotides: TGTGCCTGGAGTGGCGGGGGCCTTTATGGCTACACCTTC. Translation: CAWSGGGLYGYTF. The genes are TRBV30 and TRBJ1-2; possible D gene TRBD1, 6 bases. The CDR3 consists of 13 residues. Germline V gene data show CDR1 as GTSNPN and CDR2 as SVGIG (reference sequence). V lost 1 base to trimming and J lost 5 bases, with 11 bases between them.

CDR3 in amino acids: CASSLTTPGRQTQYF. The CDR3 DNA reads as TGTGCCAGCAGCTTAACCACCCCGGGGCGCCAGACCCAGTACTTC. The chain has TRBV7-3 and TRBJ2-5; D may correspond to TRBD1 or TRBD2 (5 bases each). CDR1 is SGHTA and CDR2 is FQGTGA in the germline V gene. The V gene lost 0 bases and the J gene lost 6 bases, with 14 bases spanning the gap. This CDR3 is 15 amino acids long.

This clonotype has ten or more counts. Here the CDR3 reads CASSPTGNYGYTF. The CDR3, as DNA: TGTGCCAGCAGTCCGACAGGGAACTATGGCTACACCTTC. The V gene is TRBV28, the J gene TRBJ1-2, with 7 bases aligning to TRBD1. Germline CDR1 and CDR2: MDHEN and SYDVKM. The CDR3 runs to 13 residues. The V and J ends lost 5 bases and 2 bases, in that order; junction bases with no gene match: 2.

This clonotype showed up many times. V gene TRBV20-1 combines with J gene TRBJ2-7, with 15 positions matching TRBD2. The CDR3 totals 14 residues. CDR1 is DFQATT, CDR2 SNEGSKA, per germline (reference sequence). Trimming took 7 bases from V and 3 from J; bases not matched to a gene: 4. CDR3 in amino acids: CSVGLAGGLYEQYF. The CDR3 coding sequence is TGCAGTGTGGGACTAGCGGGGGGTCTCTACGAGCAGTACTTC.

This clonotype occurred a few times. The chain carries TRBV7-2 and TRBJ2-1; 7 bases map to TRBD2. The junction had 4 bases not matched to a gene; V was cut back by 5 bases and J by 0 bases. Germline assignment: CDR1 SGHTA and CDR2 FQGNSA. The length of the CDR3 is 15 residues. CDR3 nucleotides: TGTGCCAGCAGCGTAAGCGGGGACTCCTACAATGAGCAGTTCTTC. Encoded protein: CASSVSGDSYNEQFF.

The sample holds a few counts of this clonotype. This sequence joins TRBV7-2 and TRBJ1-6; 7 nucleotides line up with TRBD1. The CDR3 sequence is 15 residues long. Germline assignment: CDR1 SGHTA and CDR2 FQGNSA. V dropped 5 bases and J dropped 7; count of bases not matched to a gene: 8. CDR3 in DNA: TGTGCCAGCAGCATAAACAGGGGCGGGAATTCACCCCTCCACTTT. This encodes CASSINRGGNSPLHF. Variable domain in full (rest from reference TRBV7-2 and TRBJ1-6): GAGVSQSPSNKVTEKGKDVELRCDPISGHTALYWYRQSLGQGLEFLIYFQGNSAPDKSGLPSDRFSAERTGGSVSTLTIQRTQQEDSAVYLCASSINRGGNSPLHFGNGTRLTVT.

The rearrangement uses TRBV4-2 and TRBJ2-3; 9 positions agree with TRBD2. There are 17 residues in the CDR3. The germline CDR1 and CDR2 sequences are LGHNA and YNFKEQ. With V trimmed by 4 bases and J by 1 base, 9 bases remained unmatched. CDR3 region: CASSRRESSGGTDTQYF. The CDR3 DNA sequence: TGTGCCAGCAGCCGGAGAGAATCTAGCGGGGGCACAGATACGCAGTATTTT.

This clonotype was counted many times. The rearrangement uses TRBV7-2 and TRBJ2-7, with D possibly matching TRBD2 (6 bases). The CDR3 runs 15 residues. Germline CDR1 and CDR2: SGHTA and FQGNSA. Trimming took off 0 bases at V and 5 bases at J, with 14 bases between the two ends. The CDR3: CASSLALHGGNEQYF. The CDR3 coding sequence is TGTGCCAGCAGCTTAGCGCTTCACGGGGGAAACGAGCAGTACTTC.

This clonotype has a count of ten or more. J is TRBJ2-2 and V is TRBV24-1, with 7 bases that match TRBD1. Germline V gives CDR1 KGHDR, CDR2 SFDVKD. The CDR3 totals 16 residues. V shed 4 bases, J shed 4 bases, and the junction held 8 bases outside the gene matches. The CDR3 sequence: CATSDYTGAGTGELFF. In nucleotides, the CDR3 is TGTGCCACCAGTGACTATACAGGGGCGGGCACCGGGGAGCTGTTTTTT.

This clonotype was counted at least ten times. This sequence joins TRBV20-1 and TRBJ2-5, with 10 bases that match TRBD2. Germline V gene sequence: CDR1 DFQATT, CDR2 SNEGSKA (reference sequence). V trimming: 3 bases; J trimming: 4 bases; junction bases outside the gene matches: 8. The CDR3 runs 15 residues. Written as DNA, the CDR3 is TGCAGTGCTAGTGTAGCGGGAGGTCGGGGAGAGACCCAGTACTTC. It encodes CSASVAGGRGETQYF.

This clonotype was detected many times. The chain links TRBV6-6 to TRBJ2-1; TRBD1 matches 8 bases. CDR1 and CDR2 from the germline V gene are MNHNY and SVGAGI (reference sequence). V trimming: 5 bases; J trimming: 9 bases; junction bases outside the gene matches: 6. This CDR3 has 13 residues. CDR3 residues: CASSRQGAGEQFF. CDR3 nucleotide sequence: TGTGCCAGCAGTCGGCAGGGGGCCGGTGAGCAGTTCTTC.

V usage is TRBV6-2 or TRBV6-3 and J usage is TRBJ1-2, with D tentatively TRBD1 (6 bases). In germline, CDR1 is MNHEY, CDR2 SVGEGT. The length of the CDR3 is 14 residues. The germline V and J ends were trimmed by 10 bases and 4 bases, with 19 bases remaining between them. In DNA form, the CDR3 reads TGTGCCAACCCCCGCCACAGGGTTGTCTATGGCTACACCTTC. It is translated as CANPRHRVVYGYTF.

This clonotype was found many times. The genes are TRBV20-1 and TRBJ2-7; D perhaps matches TRBD2 (5 bases). In germline, CDR1 is DFQATT, CDR2 SNEGSKA (reference sequence). V lost 5 bases and J 1 base, leaving 18 bases between the germline ends. This CDR3 has 15 residues. The CDR3 region is CSAPSAGASSYEQYF. DNA of the CDR3: TGCAGTGCTCCCTCCGCGGGCGCATCATCCTACGAGCAGTACTTC.